The 26 T cell receptor beta chains presented below share a single source sample, sequenced in a study of blood T cell repertoires in COVID-19. The method was immunoSEQ multiplex PCR; TCRdb's version includes in-frame clones alone and lacks a portion of them. This sample has approximately 190,000 clones, with about 86% found just once. Sequencing was carried out using PBMCs or T cells enriched from blood (not recorded which). Receptors originate from a woman aged 40 to 50 in a cohort exposed to, infected with or recovered from COVID-19 (not recorded which).

The chain carries TRBV19 and TRBJ1-1; maybe TRBD1 (5 bases). This CDR3 has 15 residues. CDR1 is LNHDA, CDR2 SQIVND, per germline (reference sequence). Between the trimmed V and J ends, which lost 2 bases and 1 base, there was a span of 11 bases. The CDR3 DNA reads as TGTGCCAGTAGTATAATTCCGACAGCGAACACTGAAGCTTTCTTT. As protein: CASSIIPTANTEAFF.

The genes are TRBV5-1 and TRBJ2-2; TRBD2 matches at 7 bases. J was trimmed by 2 bases and V by 4 bases; bases with no gene match: 5. Germline CDR1 SGHRS, CDR2 YFSETQ. The CDR3 is 15 residues long. This CDR3 is CASSGPGLNTGELFF. The CDR3 nucleotides are TGCGCCAGCAGCGGGCCGGGACTAAACACCGGGGAGCTGTTTTTT.

The chain has TRBV7-2 and TRBJ2-1, with a tentative D call TRBD2 (7 bases). V was cut by 1 base and J by 7 bases, with 14 bases left in between. Germline CDR1 SGHTA, CDR2 FQGNSA. There are 15 residues in the CDR3. The chain's CDR3 is CASSLVAGARNEQFF. The CDR3 DNA reads as TGTGCCAGCAGCTTAGTGGCGGGGGCACGGAATGAGCAGTTCTTC.

The chain is built from TRBV7-9 and TRBJ1-1; D unresolved. The CDR3 has 14 residues. Germline V lookup: CDR1 SEHNR, CDR2 FQNEAQ (reference sequence). Trimming took 1 base from V and 8 from J, leaving 14 bases between them. This chain's CDR3 is CASSLGGSSHEAFF. CDR3 coding DNA: TGTGCCAGCAGCTTAGGCGGCAGTAGCCACGAAGCTTTCTTT.

This sequence joins TRBV19 and TRBJ1-1; D uncertain. This CDR3 comprises 14 residues. Trimming pared 5 bases from V and 10 bases from J, leaving 20 bases between. CDR1 is LNHDA, CDR2 SQIVND, per germline (reference sequence). The CDR3 here is CASSLAGKGSGAFF. In DNA form, the CDR3 reads TGTGCCAGTAGTCTTGCGGGGAAGGGTTCGGGAGCTTTCTTT.

The chain links TRBV16 to TRBJ1-5; D is unclear. The length of the CDR3 is 17 residues. V lost 1 base to trimming and J lost 0 bases, with 13 bases between them. Germline values: CDR1 KGHSY, CDR2 FQNENV. The chain's CDR3 is CASSQYAVAYSNQPQHF. Written as DNA, the CDR3 is TGTGCCAGCAGCCAATATGCGGTTGCTTATAGCAATCAGCCCCAGCATTTT.

V gene TRBV6-6 combines with J gene TRBJ1-2, with TRBD1 identical over 7 bases. J lost 3 bases, V lost 2 bases, and 3 bases had no gene match. CDR1 is MNHNY and CDR2 is SVGAGI in the germline V gene (reference sequence). CDR3 length equals 14 residues. Here the CDR3 DNA reads TGTGCCAGCAGTTACGGGACAGTATACTATGGCTACACCTTC. Translated, it gives CASSYGTVYYGYTF.

CDR3 nucleotide sequence: TGTGCCAGCAGTTTGGGAGTGCCAAGCGGGTGGACTGAAGCTTTCTTT. It codes for CASSLGVPSGWTEAFF. The genes are TRBV27 and TRBJ1-1; D gene uncertain. CDR1 is MNHEY and CDR2 is SMNVEV in the germline V gene (reference sequence). The CDR3 has 16 residues. The ends were cut back, 3 bases at V and 5 bases at J, with 19 bases in the middle.

The J gene is TRBJ1-1, the V gene TRBV5-1; no reliable D call. The CDR3 is 15 residues long. V gave up 0 bases and J gave up 0 bases, with 9 bases separating them. Germline CDR1 and CDR2: SGHRS and YFSETQ. CDR3 amino acids: CASSLASGLNTEAFF. In nucleotides, the CDR3 is TGCGCCAGCAGCTTGGCGAGCGGGTTGAACACTGAAGCTTTCTTT.

In its sample, this clone was seen a few times. V and J are TRBV4-1 and TRBJ1-4, with D hard to call. Trimming pared 1 base from V and 7 bases from J, leaving 13 bases between. This CDR3 contains 15 residues. CDR1 and CDR2 (germline): MGHRA, YSYEKL. Written as DNA, the CDR3 is TGCGCCAGCAGCCAAGGACGGCTAGAGGGTGAAAAACTGTTTTTT. Residues: CASSQGRLEGEKLFF.

The gene calls are TRBV7-6 and TRBJ2-7; 10 nucleotides line up with TRBD2. The germline V gene encodes CDR1 SGHVS and CDR2 FNYEAQ. The ends lost 1 base at V and 5 bases at J; junction bases unmatched: 5. The CDR3 spans 15 residues. This CDR3 reads CASSLEALAGDEQYF. The DNA of the CDR3 is TGTGCCAGCAGCTTAGAGGCCCTAGCGGGAGACGAGCAGTACTTC.

This rearrangement joins TRBV4-1 to TRBJ2-5; TRBD1 aligns across 9 bases. Germline V gene lookup returns CDR1 MGHRA and CDR2 YSYEKL. V lost 5 bases and J lost 13; bases outside the gene matches: 14. CDR3 length equals 14 residues. CDR3 in DNA: TGCGCCAGCAGCGACCCGGGACAGGGCCCCGTTGTGTACTTC. Its translation: CASSDPGQGPVVYF.

This clone was counted a few times. V usage is TRBV27 and J usage is TRBJ2-7; D may be TRBD1 (6 bases). There are 14 residues in the CDR3. CDR1 MNHEY and CDR2 SMNVEV come from the germline V gene (reference sequence). V lost 2 bases and J 0 bases, leaving 8 bases between the germline ends. This chain's CDR3 is CASSLEGGSYEQYF. The CDR3 DNA follows: TGTGCCAGCAGTTTAGAAGGGGGCTCCTACGAGCAGTACTTC.

The rearrangement uses TRBV5-8 and TRBJ2-7, with a tentative D call TRBD1 (5 bases). CDR1 SGHTS and CDR2 YDEGEE come from the germline V gene. The V end lost 1 base, the J end lost 2 bases, and 7 bases lay between the germline ends. This CDR3 spans 13 amino acids. The CDR3 sequence: CASSLRQTYEQYF. The CDR3, as DNA: TGTGCCAGCAGCTTGCGACAGACCTACGAGCAGTACTTC.

The CDR3 coding sequence is TGCGCCAGCAGCTTGATTCCAGGGGTCGGCAATCAGCCCCAGCATTTT. It translates to CASSLIPGVGNQPQHF. V and J are TRBV5-1 and TRBJ1-5; D perhaps matches TRBD1 (6 bases). This CDR3 region has 16 residues. The V end lost 1 base, the J end lost 2 bases, and 13 bases lay between the germline ends. CDR1 and CDR2 from the germline V gene are SGHRS and YFSETQ.

V and J are TRBV11-2 and TRBJ2-7, with a weak D call TRBD2 (6 bases). CDR1 SGHAT and CDR2 FQNNGV come from the germline V gene. V shed 5 bases and J shed 1 base, with 9 bases lying between them. The CDR3 contains 13 residues. This chain's CDR3 is CASSRDWSYEQYF. In nucleotides, the CDR3 is TGTGCCAGCAGCCGGGACTGGTCCTACGAGCAGTACTTC.

This sequence joins TRBV6-1 and TRBJ1-2; D not resolved. The V gene lost 1 base and the J gene lost 6 bases, with 15 bases spanning the gap. The CDR3 totals 15 residues. The germline V gene has CDR1 MNHNS and CDR2 SASEGT. CDR3 amino acids: CASSEVNAASDGYTF. The CDR3 coding sequence is TGTGCCAGCAGTGAAGTTAACGCGGCCTCGGATGGCTACACCTTC.

This clone was counted only a few times. CDR3 protein: CASSLGQGDEKLFF. CDR3 nucleotides: TGTGCCAGCAGCCTGGGACAGGGGGATGAAAAACTGTTTTTT. This chain links TRBV6-5 with TRBJ1-4, with TRBD1 identical over 11 bases. Germline values: CDR1 MNHEY, CDR2 SVGAGI. CDR3 length: 14 amino acids. Trimming took 6 bases from V and 6 from J; bases not matched to a gene: 3.

This sequence joins TRBV5-6 and TRBJ2-3, with D possibly being TRBD2 (6 bases). Germline CDR1 reads SGHDT; CDR2 reads YYEEEE. The germline V and J ends were trimmed by 4 bases and 1 base, with 19 bases remaining between them. There are 17 residues in the CDR3. CDR3 region: CASSPGRRGWGTDTQYF. CDR3 coding DNA: TGTGCCAGCAGCCCCGGGCGGAGGGGCTGGGGCACAGATACGCAGTATTTT.

This clone was seen a single time. The chain has TRBV29-1 and TRBJ2-5; 7 bases are a match to TRBD1. In germline, CDR1 is SQVTM, CDR2 ANQGSEA. V shed 1 base, J shed 3 bases, and the junction held 2 bases outside the gene matches. This CDR3 is built from 13 residues. This CDR3 reads CSVEGTGEETQYF. The CDR3 DNA is TGCAGCGTTGAAGGGACAGGTGAAGAGACCCAGTACTTC.

The CDR3 sequence: CASSLTPGEGTGELFF. CDR3 DNA: TGTGCCAGCAGCTTAACGCCAGGGGAAGGTACCGGGGAGCTGTTTTTT. V usage is TRBV7-9 and J usage is TRBJ2-2; perhaps TRBD1 as D (6 bases). Trimming shortened V by 2 bases and J by 5 bases, and 15 bases separated the two germline ends. This CDR3 comprises 16 residues. Germline CDR1 reads SEHNR; CDR2 reads FQNEAQ (reference sequence).

This chain connects TRBV7-9 to TRBJ2-7; D perhaps matches TRBD2 (5 bases). V lost 4 bases, J lost 3 bases, and 10 bases lay in between. Germline CDR1 reads SEHNR; CDR2 reads FQNEAQ (reference sequence). The CDR3 runs to 13 residues. The CDR3 sequence is CASSSPSSYEQYF. The CDR3 DNA follows: TGTGCCAGCAGCTCCCCTAGCAGCTACGAGCAGTACTTC.

The chain recombines TRBV6-5 with TRBJ2-1; 8 nucleotides match TRBD2. This CDR3 has 15 residues. Unmatched junction bases numbered 8, after V lost 6 bases and J lost 4 bases. Germline V lookup: CDR1 MNHEY, CDR2 SVGAGI. This CDR3 reads CASRTQLAEYNEQFF. The CDR3 coding sequence is TGTGCCAGCAGGACCCAACTAGCGGAGTACAATGAGCAGTTCTTC.

The rearrangement uses TRBV12-2 and TRBJ2-7; the table assigns TRBD2, which was not confirmed against the DNA. TRBV12-2 is a pseudogene locus. There are 16 residues in the CDR3. CDR3 nucleotides: TGTGCAAGTCGCTCCCTGAGGGGGGGTCCCTCCTACGAGCAGTACTTC. Its protein product is CASRSLRGGPSYEQYF.

The CDR3 DNA follows: TGTGCCAGCCAGATCAGCGGAGGGACCCAGTACTTC. This sequence encodes CASQISGGTQYF. The gene calls are TRBV14 and TRBJ2-5; D possibly corresponds to TRBD2 (5 bases). CDR1 and CDR2 from the germline V gene are SGHDN and FVKESK. This CDR3 is built from 12 residues. Deletions cut 8 bases from V and 7 bases from J, with 14 bases between.

The V call is TRBV5-1, the J call TRBJ2-7; 10 bases are a match to TRBD1. The V gene's germline CDR1 is SGHRS and CDR2 YFSETQ. The CDR3 covers 13 residues. After removal of 5 bases from V and 4 bases from J, the junction contained 3 bases not matched to a gene. Here the CDR3 reads CASRRTGGYEQYF. The CDR3 nucleotides are TGCGCCAGCAGAAGGACAGGGGGTTACGAGCAGTACTTC.